This is a list of T cell receptor beta chains from one sample in a study of blood T cell repertoires in COVID-19. Assay: immunoSEQ multiplex PCR; the TCRdb copy retains only in-frame clones and omits some. The table records more than 9,500 clones, less than 85% of them present only once. What was sequenced was peripheral blood. These receptors came from a human donor in a cohort sampled during active COVID-19. Each CDR3 is given with its conserved first and last residue. Fields, in order: V gene, J gene, clone size, D gene, CDR3 protein, CDR3 DNA. D genes are given only for firm matches. Where a row states a size, it is once, few, many or the class of an expanded clone; other rows omit it.

TRBV30	TRBJ1-6	few	TRBD1	CAWSVNRGKNSPLHF	TGTGCCTGGAGTGTAAACAGGGGGAAGAATTCACCCCTCCACTTT
TRBV6-5	TRBJ1-1	-	TRBD1	CASRNRDRDYEAFF	TGTGCCAGCAGGAACCGGGACAGGGATTATGAAGCTTTCTTT
TRBV6-5	TRBJ2-6	-	-	CASGRGRTGANVLTF	TGTGCCTCGGGGAGGGGGAGGACTGGGGCCAACGTCCTGACTTTC
TRBV5-6	TRBJ1-4	-	-	CASSLSYPHPDEKLFF	TGTGCCAGCAGCTTGTCCTACCCCCACCCTGATGAAAAACTGTTTTTT
TRBV5-4	TRBJ2-3	-	TRBD1	CASSNSRQGSTDTQYF	TGTGCCAGCAGCAATTCGCGACAGGGAAGCACAGATACGCAGTATTTT
TRBV11-2	TRBJ2-7	-	TRBD2	CASSLGFLAGANPYEQYF	TGTGCCAGCAGCTTAGGTTTCCTAGCGGGGGCCAACCCCTACGAGCAGTACTTC
TRBV5-6	TRBJ1-2	-	-	CASSSTGLYGYTF	TGTGCCAGCAGCTCCACAGGGCTCTATGGCTACACCTTC
TRBV29-1	TRBJ2-7	-	TRBD1	CSVGGTGAYEQYF	TGCAGCGTTGGGGGGACAGGGGCGTACGAGCAGTACTTC
TRBV10-3	TRBJ2-5	-	-	CAISESQWGVSQETQYF	TGTGCCATCAGTGAGTCGCAATGGGGAGTATCCCAAGAGACCCAGTACTTC
TRBV18	TRBJ1-2	-	-	CASSPGGGNYGYTF	TGTGCCAGCTCACCAGGCGGCGGTAACTATGGCTACACCTTC
TRBV4-1	TRBJ1-4	-	-	CASSRIVAGPWGEKLFF	TGCGCCAGCAGCCGGATCGTGGCGGGACCCTGGGGGGAAAAACTGTTTTTT
TRBV9	TRBJ2-3	-	-	CASSPRAPPADTQYF	TGTGCCAGCAGCCCCCGAGCCCCACCCGCAGATACGCAGTATTTT
TRBV18	TRBJ1-2	-	TRBD1	CASSLGQGRDYGYTF	TGTGCCAGCTCTCTTGGACAGGGTAGGGACTATGGCTACACCTTC
TRBV10-2	TRBJ1-5	-	-	CASREGGSNQPQHF	TGCGCCAGCAGAGAGGGGGGGAGCAATCAGCCCCAGCATTTT
TRBV5-1	TRBJ2-7	-	-	CASSLIASSYEQYF	TGCGCCAGCAGCTTGATTGCGAGCTCCTACGAGCAGTACTTC
TRBV30	TRBJ1-1	few	-	CAWGPRNTEAFF	TGTGCCTGGGGACCGAGGAACACTGAAGCTTTCTTT
TRBV29-1	TRBJ1-5	-	-	CSVVDGPSGQPQHF	TGCAGCGTTGTCGACGGTCCCTCAGGACAGCCCCAGCATTTT
TRBV5-1	TRBJ2-3	few	TRBD2	CASSAGLAGGSDTQYF	TGCGCCAGCAGCGCCGGACTAGCGGGGGGTTCAGATACGCAGTATTTT
TRBV11-1	TRBJ1-1	-	-	CASSLVLGQATEAFF	TGTGCCAGCAGCTTAGTATTGGGGCAGGCCACTGAAGCTTTCTTT
TRBV11-2	TRBJ2-7	-	TRBD1	CASSSRQGLEQYF	TGTGCCAGCAGCTCCCGACAGGGCCTCGAGCAGTACTTC
TRBV5-5	TRBJ1-5	-	-	CASSPPGGSAQHF	TGTGCCAGCAGCCCACCGGGGGGTAGTGCCCAGCATTTT
TRBV7-3	TRBJ1-5	-	-	CASSPNPGQPQHF	TGTGCCAGCAGTCCAAATCCCGGTCAGCCCCAGCATTTT
TRBV6-1	TRBJ2-7	-	-	CASSEGPSLYVYF	TGTGCCAGCAGTGAGGGGCCCTCCCTTTATGTGTACTTC
TRBV6-5	TRBJ1-5	few	TRBD1	CASSYTGQGQPQHF	TGTGCCAGCAGTTACACAGGACAGGGTCAGCCCCAGCATTTT
TRBV2	TRBJ2-7	-	-	CASARHQGLEQYF	TGTGCCAGCGCCAGGCACCAAGGCCTCGAGCAGTACTTC
TRBV7-2	TRBJ2-5	once	TRBD2	CASSLAGAQETQYF	TGTGCCAGCAGCCTAGCGGGGGCCCAAGAGACCCAGTACTTC
TRBV21-1	TRBJ2-7	-	-	CASSKLRDSSYEQYF	TGTGCCAGCAGCAAACTTCGGGACTCCTCGTACGAGCAGTACTTC
TRBV29-1	TRBJ1-2	-	TRBD1	CSAGGQSYGYTF	TGCAGCGCTGGGGGACAGAGCTATGGCTACACCTTC
TRBV29-1	TRBJ1-2	-	-	CSVVQGAYGYTF	TGCAGCGTTGTACAAGGAGCCTATGGCTACACCTTC
TRBV5-4	TRBJ2-7	few	-	CASSPSRDTDMHYEQYF	TGTGCCAGCAGCCCGTCCCGGGACACCGATATGCATTACGAGCAGTACTTC
TRBV5-1	TRBJ1-3	-	-	CASSSQPAGLENTIYF	TGCGCCAGCAGCTCCCAGCCCGCAGGGTTGGAAAACACCATATATTTT
TRBV2	TRBJ2-6	once	TRBD2	CASNVGLSALGRANVLTF	TGTGCCAGCAATGTGGGACTATCTGCTCTGGGGAGGGCCAACGTCCTGACTTTC
TRBV5-4	TRBJ1-6	-	-	CASTPGAGRGYNSPLHF	TGTGCCAGCACCCCAGGGGCCGGAAGGGGTTATAATTCACCCCTCCACTTT
TRBV7-6	TRBJ2-7	-	TRBD1	CASSFDDRAYEQYF	TGTGCCAGCAGCTTCGATGACAGGGCCTACGAGCAGTACTTC
TRBV4-3	TRBJ1-6	-	TRBD1	CASSQERQGVINNSPLHF	TGCGCCAGCAGCCAAGAAAGACAGGGGGTCATCAATAATTCACCCCTCCACTTT
TRBV11-2	TRBJ2-1	-	-	CASSLVRGRGNEQFF	TGTGCCAGCAGCTTAGTAAGGGGCAGGGGCAATGAGCAGTTCTTC
TRBV19	TRBJ2-1	-	TRBD2	CASLQTSVTYNEQFF	TGTGCCAGCCTGCAGACTAGCGTTACCTACAATGAGCAGTTCTTC
TRBV28	TRBJ2-2	-	TRBD1	CASSLTGGPGELFF	TGTGCCAGCAGCTTGACAGGGGGCCCCGGGGAGCTGTTTTTT
TRBV3-1/TRBV3-2	TRBJ2-7	-	-	CASSQDHRQTRYEQYF	TGTGCCAGCAGCCAAGATCACCGACAAACGCGCTACGAGCAGTACTTC
TRBV11-2	TRBJ2-1	-	-	CASSPRPGEQFF	TGTGCCAGCAGCCCTCGACCAGGAGAGCAGTTCTTC
TRBV7-9	TRBJ1-3	-	TRBD1	CASSFGQGAGNTIYF	TGTGCCAGCAGCTTCGGACAGGGGGCTGGAAACACCATATATTTT